A single sample gave rise to the 13 T cell receptor beta chains below, sequenced in a study of T-cell reconstitution after alpha-beta-depleted transplantation in children. Unique molecular identifiers were used in preparing the TCRbeta library. TCRdb independently ran MiXCR on the PCR reads; one entry per CDR3 protein. In the table there are nearly 550,000 distinct CDR3 sequences, around 16% of which are singletons. The material sequenced was PBMCs from the stem cell graft donor, taken from the stem cell graft. These receptors were obtained from a human donor who donated a stem cell graft to a child with acute lymphoblastic leukemia.

This chain connects TRBV4-1 to TRBJ2-7, with D possibly being TRBD2 (5 bases). Trimming cost V 6 bases and J 1 base, with 16 bases left between them. Germline CDR1 is MGHRA and CDR2 is YSYEKL. The CDR3 sequence is 15 residues long. CDR3 DNA sequence: TGCGCCAGCAGTTTTACTAGGACTGGATCCTACGAGCAGTACTTC. The encoded protein is CASSFTRTGSYEQYF.

The chain has TRBV5-1 and TRBJ2-5; 11 nucleotides align to TRBD2. Germline V gene lookup returns CDR1 SGHRS and CDR2 YFSETQ. The CDR3 has 14 amino acids. V lost 4 bases, J lost 3 bases, and 2 bases stayed unmatched. This chain's CDR3 is CASSHSGREETQYF. CDR3 nucleotide sequence: TGCGCCAGCAGCCATAGCGGGAGGGAAGAGACCCAGTACTTC.

The V call is TRBV29-1, the J call TRBJ2-7; D is unclear. Germline-derived CDR1 and CDR2 are SQVTM and ANQGSEA. The CDR3 spans 11 residues. V was cut by 5 bases and J by 1 base, with 6 bases left in between. Here the CDR3 reads CSVFVSYEQYF. CDR3 coding DNA: TGCAGCGTTTTCGTTTCCTACGAGCAGTACTTC.

V is TRBV5-1 and J is TRBJ2-3; 8 nucleotides align to TRBD2. Unmatched junction bases numbered 4, after V lost 0 bases and J lost 4 bases. CDR3 size: 15 residues. Germline CDR1 SGHRS, CDR2 YFSETQ. The CDR3 loop reads CASSLVSGSADTQYF. CDR3 sequence (DNA): TGCGCCAGCAGCTTGGTCAGCGGGAGCGCAGATACGCAGTATTTT.

This clonotype was observed a handful of times. The genes are TRBV13 and TRBJ1-3, with D tentatively TRBD1 (6 bases). The ends were cut back, 3 bases at V and 5 bases at J, with 14 bases in the middle. Germline values: CDR1 PRHDT, CDR2 FYEKMQ (reference sequence). The CDR3 has 15 amino acids. This CDR3 reads CASSLGGRGRNTIYF. The CDR3 DNA follows: TGTGCCAGCAGCTTGGGTGGCAGGGGTAGAAACACCATATATTTT.

A few counts support this clonotype. V usage is TRBV15 and J usage is TRBJ2-1; D gene unclear. Germline loops: CDR1 LNHNV, CDR2 YYDKDF (reference sequence). V was clipped by 8 bases and J by 5 bases, with 4 bases between them. The CDR3 has 10 amino acids. This CDR3 is CATGNNEQFF. DNA for the CDR3: TGTGCCACCGGCAACAATGAGCAGTTCTTC.

This clonotype was counted ten times or more. The chain links TRBV5-1 to TRBJ1-2; 9 bases match TRBD1. The trim removed 4 bases at V and 4 bases at J, leaving 5 bases unmatched. The CDR3 extends over 14 amino acids. Germline V lookup: CDR1 SGHRS, CDR2 YFSETQ. CDR3 in amino acids: CASSPGQGVYGYTF. CDR3 DNA sequence: TGCGCCAGCAGCCCGGGACAGGGCGTCTATGGCTACACCTTC.

The table lists this clonotype with a few counts. The chain joins TRBV19 to TRBJ1-3; TRBD1 is a possible D gene (5 bases). The ends were cut back, 8 bases at V and 8 bases at J, with 13 bases in the middle. The CDR3 length is 12 residues. Per germline, CDR1 LNHDA and CDR2 SQIVND (reference sequence). This CDR3 is CASWTSVDTIYF. CDR3 DNA: TGTGCCAGTTGGACATCGGTGGACACCATATATTTT.

In its sample, this clonotype was seen a few times. The rearrangement links TRBV21-1 to TRBJ1-5; the tabulated D call, TRBD1, remains unverified against the DNA. TRBV21-1 is marked as a pseudogene. The CDR3 length is 15 residues. CDR3 DNA: TGTGCCAGCAGCAAGGTCGACAGACCTAATCAGCCCCAGCATTTT. Its protein is CASSKVDRPNQPQHF.

The chain links TRBV6-1 to TRBJ2-1, with TRBD2 matching 11 bases. Germline V gene lookup returns CDR1 MNHNS and CDR2 SASEGT. The J segment lost 6 bases and the V segment lost 5 bases, leaving 6 bases of the junction unmatched. CDR3 length: 15 amino acids. The CDR3 DNA sequence: TGTGCCAGCAGTCGTCTAGCGGGAGGTACCAATGAGCAGTTCTTC. It translates to CASSRLAGGTNEQFF.

This clonotype was seen at least ten times. V gene TRBV12-3 or TRBV12-4 combines with J gene TRBJ2-5; D perhaps matches TRBD2 (6 bases). The CDR3 totals 14 residues. V gave up 3 bases and J gave up 2 bases, with 10 bases separating them. The CDR3, as DNA: TGTGCCAGCAGTTTCCAGCGGGTACAAGAGACCCAGTACTTC. Its protein is CASSFQRVQETQYF.

This clonotype appeared a few times. The chain has TRBV6-4 and TRBJ2-1; possibly TRBD2 for D (6 bases). Germline V gene lookup returns CDR1 MRHNA and CDR2 SNTAGT. The CDR3 extends over 15 amino acids. The V end was cut by 4 bases, the J end by 0 bases, with 10 bases between. CDR3: CASSVLLASYNEQFF. In DNA form, the CDR3 reads TGTGCCAGCAGTGTCCTACTAGCCTCCTACAATGAGCAGTTCTTC.

This chain joins TRBV4-1 and TRBJ2-5, with D maybe TRBD1 (6 bases). V lost 1 base and J 4 bases, leaving 10 bases between the germline ends. The CDR3 spans 14 residues. The germline V gene encodes CDR1 MGHRA and CDR2 YSYEKL. CDR3 residues: CASSQARGIETQYF. The DNA for the CDR3 is TGCGCCAGCAGCCAAGCGAGGGGGATAGAGACCCAGTACTTC.